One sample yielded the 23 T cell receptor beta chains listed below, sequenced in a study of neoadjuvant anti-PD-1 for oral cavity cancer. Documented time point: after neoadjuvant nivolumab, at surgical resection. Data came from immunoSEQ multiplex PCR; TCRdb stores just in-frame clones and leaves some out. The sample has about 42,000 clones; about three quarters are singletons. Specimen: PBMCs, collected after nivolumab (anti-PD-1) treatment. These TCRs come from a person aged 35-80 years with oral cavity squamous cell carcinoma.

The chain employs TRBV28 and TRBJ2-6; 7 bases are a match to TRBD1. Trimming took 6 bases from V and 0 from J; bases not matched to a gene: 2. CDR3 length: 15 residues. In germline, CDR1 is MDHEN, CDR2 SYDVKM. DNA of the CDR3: TGTGCCAGCAGCGCAGGGGGCTCTGGGGCCAACGTCCTGACTTTC. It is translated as CASSAGGSGANVLTF.

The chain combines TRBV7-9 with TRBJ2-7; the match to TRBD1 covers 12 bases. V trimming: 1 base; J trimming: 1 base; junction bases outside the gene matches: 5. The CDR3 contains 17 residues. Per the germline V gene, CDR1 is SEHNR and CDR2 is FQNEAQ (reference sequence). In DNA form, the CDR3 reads TGTGCCAGCAGCTTAGATCCGGGACAGGGGGCATCCTACGAGCAGTACTTC. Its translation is CASSLDPGQGASYEQYF.

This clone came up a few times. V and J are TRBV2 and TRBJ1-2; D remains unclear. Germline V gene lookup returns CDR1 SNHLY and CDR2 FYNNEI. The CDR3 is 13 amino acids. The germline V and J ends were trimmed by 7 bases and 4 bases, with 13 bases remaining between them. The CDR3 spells CASKETSSYGYTF. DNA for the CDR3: TGTGCCAGCAAGGAGACTTCGAGCTATGGCTACACCTTC.

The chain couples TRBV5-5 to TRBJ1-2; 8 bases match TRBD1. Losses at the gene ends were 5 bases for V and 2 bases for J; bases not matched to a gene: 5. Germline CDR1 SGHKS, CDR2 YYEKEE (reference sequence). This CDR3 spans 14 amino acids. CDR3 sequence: CASSTRQGNYGYTF. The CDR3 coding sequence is TGTGCCAGCAGTACCCGACAGGGGAACTATGGCTACACCTTC.

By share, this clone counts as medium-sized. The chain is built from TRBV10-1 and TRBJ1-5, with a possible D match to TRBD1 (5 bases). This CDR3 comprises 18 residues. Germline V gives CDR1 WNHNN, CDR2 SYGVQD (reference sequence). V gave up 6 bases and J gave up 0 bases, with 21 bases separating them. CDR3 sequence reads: CASRKGRERTISNQPQHF. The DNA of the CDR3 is TGCGCCAGCAGGAAGGGGAGGGAGAGAACTATTAGCAATCAGCCCCAGCATTTT.

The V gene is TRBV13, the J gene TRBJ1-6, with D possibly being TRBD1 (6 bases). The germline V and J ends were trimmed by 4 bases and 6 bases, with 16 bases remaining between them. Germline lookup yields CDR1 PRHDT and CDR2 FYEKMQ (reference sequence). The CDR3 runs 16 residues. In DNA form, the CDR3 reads TGTGCCAGCAGCTATAGAGGGGGGGAGGTTAATTCACCCCTCCACTTT. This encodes CASSYRGGEVNSPLHF.

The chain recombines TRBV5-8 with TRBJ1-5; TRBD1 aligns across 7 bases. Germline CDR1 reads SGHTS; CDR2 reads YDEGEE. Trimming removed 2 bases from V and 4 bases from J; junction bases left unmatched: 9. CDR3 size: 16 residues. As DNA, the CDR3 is TGTGCCAGCAGCTTAGGGGGCAGGGGTTGGAATCAGCCCCAGCATTTT. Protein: CASSLGGRGWNQPQHF.

The DNA for the CDR3 is TGTGCCAGCAGCACTTCCGGGACAGGGAGCTCCTACAATGAGCAGTTCTTC. Residues: CASSTSGTGSSYNEQFF. The V call is TRBV5-4, the J call TRBJ2-1; TRBD1 agrees at 9 bases. This CDR3 has 17 residues. The germline gives CDR1 SGHNT, CDR2 YYREEE (reference sequence). V shed 4 bases and J 0 bases; nucleotides not matched to a gene: 8.

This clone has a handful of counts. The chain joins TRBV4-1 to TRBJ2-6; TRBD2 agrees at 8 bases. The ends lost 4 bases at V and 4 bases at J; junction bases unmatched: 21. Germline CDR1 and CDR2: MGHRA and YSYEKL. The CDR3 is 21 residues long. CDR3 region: CASSLRRWSGAGEPGANVLTF. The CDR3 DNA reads TGCGCCAGCAGCCTCCGAAGATGGAGCGGAGCGGGAGAGCCCGGGGCCAACGTCCTGACTTTC.

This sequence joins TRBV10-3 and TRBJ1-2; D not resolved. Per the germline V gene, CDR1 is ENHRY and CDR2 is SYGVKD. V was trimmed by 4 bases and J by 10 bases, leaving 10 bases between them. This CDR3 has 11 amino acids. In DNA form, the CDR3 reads TGTGCCATCAGTGGCGGTTACCTCTACACCTTC. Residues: CAISGGYLYTF.

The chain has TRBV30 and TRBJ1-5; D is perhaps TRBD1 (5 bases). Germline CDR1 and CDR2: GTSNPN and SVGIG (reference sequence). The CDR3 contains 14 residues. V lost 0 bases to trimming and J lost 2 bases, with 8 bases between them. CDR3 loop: CAWSVQGGNQPQHF. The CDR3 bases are TGTGCCTGGAGTGTACAAGGGGGCAATCAGCCCCAGCATTTT.

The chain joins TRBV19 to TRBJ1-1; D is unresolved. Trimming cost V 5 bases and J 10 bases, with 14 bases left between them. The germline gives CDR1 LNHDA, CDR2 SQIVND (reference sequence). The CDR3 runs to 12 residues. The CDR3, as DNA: TGTGCCAGTAGTTCCACGACCGGATTAGCTTTCTTT. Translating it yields CASSSTTGLAFF.

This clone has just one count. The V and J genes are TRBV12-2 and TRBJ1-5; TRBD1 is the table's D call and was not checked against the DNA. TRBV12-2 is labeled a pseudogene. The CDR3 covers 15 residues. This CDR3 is CASREDRAADQPQHF. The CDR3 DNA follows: TGTGCAAGTCGCGAGGACAGGGCAGCGGATCAGCCCCAGCATTTT.

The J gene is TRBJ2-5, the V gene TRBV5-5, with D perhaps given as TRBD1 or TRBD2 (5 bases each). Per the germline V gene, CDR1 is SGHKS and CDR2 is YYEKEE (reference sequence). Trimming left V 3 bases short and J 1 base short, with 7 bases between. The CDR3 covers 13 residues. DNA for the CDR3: TGTGCCAGCAGCTGGGGGAGCCAAGAGACCCAGTACTTC. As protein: CASSWGSQETQYF.

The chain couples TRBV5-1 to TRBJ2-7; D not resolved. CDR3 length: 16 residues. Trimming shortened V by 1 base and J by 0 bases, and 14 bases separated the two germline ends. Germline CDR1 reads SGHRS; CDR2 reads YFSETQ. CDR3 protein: CASSLSARFGSYEQYF. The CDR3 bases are TGCGCCAGCAGCTTGTCGGCTAGGTTTGGCTCCTACGAGCAGTACTTC.

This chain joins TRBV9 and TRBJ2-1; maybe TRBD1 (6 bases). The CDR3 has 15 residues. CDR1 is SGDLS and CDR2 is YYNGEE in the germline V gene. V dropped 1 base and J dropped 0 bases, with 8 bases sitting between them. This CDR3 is CASSVRGTSYNEQFF. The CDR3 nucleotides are TGTGCCAGCAGCGTAAGGGGGACCTCCTACAATGAGCAGTTCTTC.

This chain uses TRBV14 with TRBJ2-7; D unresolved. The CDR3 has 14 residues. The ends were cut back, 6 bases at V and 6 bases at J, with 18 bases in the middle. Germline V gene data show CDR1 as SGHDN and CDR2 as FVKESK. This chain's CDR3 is CASSPSGVLPEQYF. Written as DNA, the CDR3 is TGTGCCAGCAGTCCCTCCGGAGTGTTGCCCGAGCAGTACTTC.

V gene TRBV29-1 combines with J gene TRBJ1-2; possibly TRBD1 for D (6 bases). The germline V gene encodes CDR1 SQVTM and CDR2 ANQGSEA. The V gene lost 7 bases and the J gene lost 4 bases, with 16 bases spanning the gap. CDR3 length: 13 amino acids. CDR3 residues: CSASGGGSYGYTF. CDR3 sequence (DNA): TGCAGCGCCTCGGGGGGGGGCAGCTATGGCTACACCTTC.

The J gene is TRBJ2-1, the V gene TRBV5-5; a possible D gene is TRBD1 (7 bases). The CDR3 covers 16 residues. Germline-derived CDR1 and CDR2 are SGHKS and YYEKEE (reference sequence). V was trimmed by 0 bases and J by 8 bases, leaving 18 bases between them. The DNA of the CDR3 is TGTGCCAGCAGCTTGGAACGCCAGGCAGGGGGGCATGAGCAGTTCTTC. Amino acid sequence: CASSLERQAGGHEQFF. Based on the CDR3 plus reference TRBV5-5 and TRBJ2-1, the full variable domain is DAGVTQSPTHLIKTRGQQVTLRCSPISGHKSVSWYQQVLGQGPQFIFQYYEKEERGRGNFPDRFSARQFPNYSSELNVNALLLGDSALYLCASSLERQAGGHEQFFGPGTRLTVL.

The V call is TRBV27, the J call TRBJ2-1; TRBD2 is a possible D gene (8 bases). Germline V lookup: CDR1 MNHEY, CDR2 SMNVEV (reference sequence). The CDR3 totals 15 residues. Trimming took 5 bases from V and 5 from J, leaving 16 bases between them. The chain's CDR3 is CASSRGGTGDNEQFF. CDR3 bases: TGTGCCAGCAGTCGGGGGGGCACAGGGGACAATGAGCAGTTCTTC.

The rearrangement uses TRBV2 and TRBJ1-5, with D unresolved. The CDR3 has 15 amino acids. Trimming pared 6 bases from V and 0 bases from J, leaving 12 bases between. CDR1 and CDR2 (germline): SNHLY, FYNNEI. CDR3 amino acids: CASSSDTLSNQPQHF. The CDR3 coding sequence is TGTGCCAGCAGCTCCGACACTCTTAGCAATCAGCCCCAGCATTTT. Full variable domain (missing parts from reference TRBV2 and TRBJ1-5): EPEVTQTPSHQVTQMGQEVILRCVPISNHLYFYWYRQILGQKVEFLVSFYNNEISEKSEIFDDQFSVERPDGSNFTLKIRSTKLEDSAMYFCASSSDTLSNQPQHFGDGTRLSIL.

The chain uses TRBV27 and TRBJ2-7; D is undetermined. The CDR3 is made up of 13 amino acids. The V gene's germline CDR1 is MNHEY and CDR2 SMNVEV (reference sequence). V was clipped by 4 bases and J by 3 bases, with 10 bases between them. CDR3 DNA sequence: TGTGCCAGCAGTTCCCCCGGCTACTACGAGCAGTACTTC. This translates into CASSSPGYYEQYF.

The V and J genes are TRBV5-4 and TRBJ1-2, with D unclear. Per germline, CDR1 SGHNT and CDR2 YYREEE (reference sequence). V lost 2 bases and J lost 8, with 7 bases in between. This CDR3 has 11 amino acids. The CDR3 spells CASSFGSGYTF. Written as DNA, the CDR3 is TGTGCCAGCAGCTTCGGATCCGGCTACACCTTC.